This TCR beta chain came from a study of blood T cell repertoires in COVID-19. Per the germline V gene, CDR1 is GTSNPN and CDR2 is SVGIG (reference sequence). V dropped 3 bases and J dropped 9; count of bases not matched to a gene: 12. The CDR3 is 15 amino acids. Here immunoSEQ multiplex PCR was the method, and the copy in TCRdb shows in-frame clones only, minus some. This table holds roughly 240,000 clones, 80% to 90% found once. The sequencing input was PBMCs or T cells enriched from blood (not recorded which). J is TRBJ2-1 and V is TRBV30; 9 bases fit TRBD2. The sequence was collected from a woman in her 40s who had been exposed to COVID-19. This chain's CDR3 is CAWRKTGTSLGEQFF. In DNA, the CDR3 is TGTGCCTGGAGGAAAACCGGGACTAGCTTGGGTGAGCAGTTCTTC.